This note documents a single T cell receptor beta chain sequence. Its specificity is unknown. The record originates from a study of T cell responses to AZD1222 COVID-19 vaccine. Study results and caveats: White British donors predominated, females outnumbered males, and clonal diversity was possibly underestimated. Spike-specific TCR breadth and depth both grew after two AZD1222 doses. Mapped onto spike, vaccine-associated CD4 TCRs spanned it and were dominant at 160-218 and 743-854.

Produced via immunoSEQ multiplex PCR; TCRdb's table is partial and in-frame only. Among about 82,000 clones listed, about 90% were seen once. V dropped 7 bases and J dropped 3 bases, with 9 bases sitting between them. CDR3 size: 13 residues. Germline CDR1 SGHNT, CDR2 YENEEA. The input for sequencing was peripheral blood, taken on day 0 of AZD1222 vaccination. V is TRBV11-3 and J is TRBJ2-2; unclear D gene. The source is an adult in good health. The CDR3 DNA reads TGTGCCAGCAATGGCCAGGACACCGGGGAGCTGTTTTTT. Residues: CASNGQDTGELFF.